Presented here are 11 T cell receptor beta chains from one specimen sequenced in a study of shared clonotypes between healthy human individuals. Repertoires were generated with immunoSEQ multiplex PCR, while TCRdb's copy carries only in-frame clones and drops some. This table holds 90,000 to 120,000 clones, less than 75% found once. Sequences were obtained from memory CD8+ T cells sorted from blood. Regarding subset: CD45RO+ cells pooled with CCR7-negative TemRA cells. Every receptor here comes from a woman aged 30 to 39 in good health.

The rearrangement links TRBV5-2 to TRBJ1-2. TRBV5-2 is a pseudogene. This CDR3 has 16 residues. The CDR3, as DNA: TGTGCCAGCAACGGCAATCGAGTACGAAAGACCTATGGCTACACCTTC. It is translated as CASNGNRVRKTYGYTF.

DNA of the CDR3: TGTGCCAGTAGTATAGTGGCAGGGACCTACGAGCAGTACTTC. The encoded protein is CASSIVAGTYEQYF. V and J are TRBV19 and TRBJ2-7; possible D gene TRBD1, 5 bases. The CDR3 covers 14 residues. Germline assignment: CDR1 LNHDA and CDR2 SQIVND (reference sequence). V was clipped by 1 base and J by 2 bases, with 9 bases between them.

The rearrangement joins TRBV6-1 to TRBJ2-5; perhaps D is TRBD1 or TRBD2 (5 bases each). This CDR3 has 14 residues. V lost 8 bases, J lost 1 base, and 14 bases lay in between. Germline CDR1 MNHNS, CDR2 SASEGT. The CDR3 here is CASSRGDPQETQYF. In nucleotides, the CDR3 is TGTGCCAGCTCGCGAGGGGATCCCCAAGAGACCCAGTACTTC.

This clone was detected once. This chain joins TRBV30 and TRBJ1-1, with D unclear. The ends were cut back, 4 bases at V and 0 bases at J, with 3 bases in the middle. Germline CDR1 GTSNPN, CDR2 SVGIG (reference sequence). The CDR3 runs 11 residues. CDR3 sequence reads: CAWKLNTEAFF. The CDR3 coding sequence is TGTGCCTGGAAGTTGAACACTGAAGCTTTCTTT.

The chain carries TRBV6-1 and TRBJ1-2, with 9 bases fitting TRBD1. Trimming at V came to 6 bases and at J to 6 bases, leaving 8 bases not matched to a gene. Germline CDR1 reads MNHNS; CDR2 reads SASEGT. The CDR3 has 14 residues. The CDR3 DNA follows: TGTGCCAGCAGGGAAACAGGGGGCGCAAATGGCTACACCTTC. Translation: CASRETGGANGYTF.

This clone has just a few counts. The rearrangement uses TRBV27 and TRBJ2-1; D is ambiguous. Between the trimmed V and J ends, which lost 7 bases and 0 bases, there was a span of 13 bases. The CDR3 is 15 amino acids. Germline V gene data show CDR1 as MNHEY and CDR2 as SMNVEV (reference sequence). CDR3 bases: TGTGCCAGCAAAATAGGGTTTAGCTCCTACAATGAGCAGTTCTTC. It translates to CASKIGFSSYNEQFF.

The V gene is TRBV7-9, the J gene TRBJ2-5, with TRBD2 matching 7 bases. This CDR3 has 14 residues. Germline V gene lookup returns CDR1 SEHNR and CDR2 FQNEAQ (reference sequence). V was clipped by 2 bases and J by 2 bases; unmatched bases: 2. CDR3 bases: TGTGCCAGCAGCTTACGACTAGCTCAAGAGACCCAGTACTTC. It translates to CASSLRLAQETQYF.

This CDR3 is CASSHGGDEQYF. The DNA for the CDR3 is TGCGCCAGCTCCCACGGGGGTGACGAGCAGTACTTC. The chain is built from TRBV5-1 and TRBJ2-7; the D gene is possibly TRBD2 (6 bases). Germline lookup yields CDR1 SGHRS and CDR2 YFSETQ. The CDR3 runs to 12 residues. The germline V and J ends were trimmed by 7 bases and 5 bases, with 13 bases remaining between them.

This clone was seen at least ten times. The chain employs TRBV19 and TRBJ1-5; D is uncertain. Trimming removed 1 base at V and 6 bases at J, with 16 bases between. Germline V CDR1 and CDR2: LNHDA, SQIVND (reference sequence). The CDR3 loop spans 16 amino acids. In DNA form, the CDR3 reads TGTGCCAGTAGTATAGCGGTGTCGGGGTTCAGTCAGCCCCAGCATTTT. Encoded protein: CASSIAVSGFSQPQHF. Variable domain in full (rest from reference TRBV19 and TRBJ1-5): DGGITQSPKYLFRKEGQNVTLSCEQNLNHDAMYWYRQDPGQGLRLIYYSQIVNDFQKGDIAEGYSVSREKKESFPLTVTSAQKNPTAFYLCASSIAVSGFSQPQHFGDGTRLSIL.

DNA for the CDR3: TGCGCCAGCAGCCAAGAGGTCGGAAGCTACGAGCAGTACTTC. This translates into CASSQEVGSYEQYF. The V call is TRBV4-1, the J call TRBJ2-7, with D hard to call. The V gene's germline CDR1 is MGHRA and CDR2 YSYEKL. CDR3 length: 14 amino acids. Trimming took 0 bases from V and 3 from J, leaving 9 bases between them.

The chain recombines TRBV5-1 with TRBJ1-2; tentative D call: TRBD1 (6 bases). Deletions cut 0 bases from V and 4 bases from J, with 13 bases between. CDR3 length: 15 amino acids. Germline V lookup: CDR1 SGHRS, CDR2 YFSETQ. CDR3 sequence reads: CASSLGQERAYGYTF. The CDR3, as DNA: TGCGCCAGCAGCTTGGGACAGGAAAGGGCCTATGGCTACACCTTC.